This T cell receptor beta chain was recorded in a study of control samples from healthy donors and cancer patients. This clone was counted once. The data were produced by immunoSEQ multiplex PCR, yet TCRdb's version contains in-frame clones alone and is incomplete. The data hold about 51,000 clones, with approximately 89% observed a single time. The sequence was obtained from a man aged 40-49 years with colorectal cancer. Sequenced input: PBMCs.

The CDR3 sequence: CASSQERAGGQTQYF. CDR3 coding DNA: TGTGCCAGCAGCCAAGAGAGGGCAGGGGGACAGACCCAGTACTTC. V gene TRBV3-1 (or the pseudogene TRBV3-2) combines with J gene TRBJ2-5; 7 bases are a match to TRBD1. V lost 0 bases and J lost 6; bases outside the gene matches: 7. This CDR3 region has 15 residues. Looked up from germline, CDR1 is LGHDT and CDR2 is YNNKEL (reference sequence).